Below are 6 T cell receptor beta chains sequenced from a single sample in a study of blood T cells in healthy people across ages. A second PCR of 7 to 11 cycles used a sample-barcoded 5' primer and a J-beta primer mix. MiXCR, run by TCRdb on the 5' RACE reads, gives a single entry per CDR3 protein. This table has around 1,100,000 distinct CDR3 sequences, 35% to 40% appearing once. The sequenced sample was blood. The origin of the receptors is a man younger than 35 in good health.

For this clonotype: Germline and junction disagree at one end, which may indicate a read error. The rearrangement joins TRBV7-2 to TRBJ2-1, with 9 nucleotides matching TRBD1. The CDR3 is 15 residues long. CDR1 and CDR2 (germline): SGHTA, FQGNSA. The CDR3 DNA follows: TGTGCTAGCAGCTTAGGACAGGGGAGTTCCAATGAGCAGTTCTTC. It translates to CASSLGQGSSNEQFF.

The chain is built from TRBV20-1 and TRBJ1-4; maybe TRBD1 (5 bases). The CDR3 sequence is 14 residues long. From germline, CDR1 is DFQATT and CDR2 SNEGSKA (reference sequence). V was clipped by 2 bases and J by 5 bases, with 12 bases between them. The CDR3 here is CSARWGDHNEKLFF. CDR3 bases: TGCAGTGCTAGATGGGGGGATCACAATGAAAAACTGTTTTTT.

This clonotype showed up just a few times. V is TRBV20-1 and J is TRBJ2-1; D ambiguous. This CDR3 spans 12 amino acids. V lost 3 bases and J lost 5, with 8 bases in between. The germline V gene has CDR1 DFQATT and CDR2 SNEGSKA (reference sequence). As DNA, the CDR3 is TGCAGTGCTAGGGCCGCTAACAATGAGCAGTTCTTC. Residues: CSARAANNEQFF.

The chain has TRBV20-1 and TRBJ2-1, with 9 bases lining up with TRBD1. Losses at the gene ends were 5 bases for V and 9 bases for J; bases not matched to a gene: 8. The CDR3 spans 13 residues. Germline assignment: CDR1 DFQATT and CDR2 SNEGSKA (reference sequence). The CDR3 DNA sequence: TGCAGTGCTCCGGGACAGGGTAGCGGTGAGCAGTTCTTC. It specifies CSAPGQGSGEQFF.

For this clonotype: The germline gene is not matched at one end of the junction; a read error may be the cause. V is TRBV4-3 and J is TRBJ1-4, with D possibly being TRBD1 (6 bases). From germline, CDR1 is LGHNA and CDR2 YSLEER. CDR3 length: 16 amino acids. CDR3 residues: CASNQGFLEGGGKLFF. The CDR3 DNA sequence: TGCGCCAGCAACCAAGGCTTTCTTGAGGGGGGCGGAAAACTGTTTTTT.

The V and J genes are TRBV14 and TRBJ2-7; D is undetermined. Trimming removed 6 bases at V and 2 bases at J, with 11 bases between. Germline V gives CDR1 SGHDN, CDR2 FVKESK. The CDR3 has 13 amino acids. CDR3 nucleotides: TGTGCCAGCAGTCTCCTTTCTGCCTACGAGCAGTACTTC. Amino acid sequence: CASSLLSAYEQYF.